One and the same sample provided the 7 T cell receptor beta chains below, sequenced in a study of T cell responses to AZD1222 COVID-19 vaccine. The data were produced by immunoSEQ multiplex PCR, yet TCRdb's version contains in-frame clones alone and is incomplete. The sample holds 100,000 to 150,000 clones; around 85% are singletons and the top ten take around 4.4%. The sequencing here drew on peripheral blood, taken 28 days after the second AZD1222 dose. The receptors were sampled from an adult who received the AZD1222 COVID-19 vaccine.

The chain employs TRBV11-1 and TRBJ1-1; no definite D call. V was cut by 5 bases and J by 0 bases, with 10 bases left in between. CDR3 length: 14 residues. The germline V gene encodes CDR1 SGHAT and CDR2 FQDESV (reference sequence). In nucleotides, the CDR3 is TGTGCCAGCAGCCGCCAGGTCATGAACACTGAAGCTTTCTTT. Translating gives CASSRQVMNTEAFF.

The J gene is TRBJ1-5, the V gene TRBV30, with TRBD1 matching over 8 bases. V lost 5 bases to trimming and J lost 5 bases; unmatched junction nucleotides: 5. This CDR3 is built from 13 residues. Germline V gene data show CDR1 as GTSNPN and CDR2 as SVGIG (reference sequence). CDR3 DNA sequence: TGTGCCTGGGACTACAGGGGGGATCAGCCCCAGCATTTT. This codes for CAWDYRGDQPQHF.

J is TRBJ1-2 and V is TRBV27; 9 bases line up with TRBD1. The germline V gene encodes CDR1 MNHEY and CDR2 SMNVEV (reference sequence). Trimming cost V 3 bases and J 8 bases; bases outside gene matches: 4. This CDR3 has 13 amino acids. The CDR3 nucleotides are TGTGCCAGCAGTTTGGACAGGGGTGGAGGCTACACCTTC. Encoded protein: CASSLDRGGGYTF.

The gene calls are TRBV6-1 and TRBJ2-5; 7 bases line up with TRBD1. The germline V gene encodes CDR1 MNHNS and CDR2 SASEGT. The CDR3 length is 15 residues. Trimming cost V 1 base and J 4 bases; bases outside gene matches: 6. CDR3 loop: CASSEGQGGGETQYF. For the CDR3, the DNA is TGTGCCAGCAGTGAAGGACAGGGCGGCGGAGAGACCCAGTACTTC.

The V and J genes are TRBV9 and TRBJ2-7; weak D call: TRBD2 (6 bases). The V and J ends lost 2 bases and 1 base respectively, with 13 bases between them. The CDR3 sequence is 15 residues long. Germline V lookup: CDR1 SGDLS, CDR2 YYNGEE. The CDR3 nucleotides are TGTGCCAGCAGCGTCCGACCGGGAGATTCCTACGAGCAGTACTTC. Residues: CASSVRPGDSYEQYF.

The chain is built from TRBV15 and TRBJ1-3; D is unclear. The length of the CDR3 is 15 residues. The germline CDR1 and CDR2 sequences are LNHNV and YYDKDF (reference sequence). V lost 0 bases and J 4 bases, leaving 10 bases between the germline ends. CDR3 coding DNA: TGTGCCACCAGCAGAGAGAACACGGCGGGAAACACCATATATTTT. Translating it yields CATSRENTAGNTIYF.

The sample holds a few counts of this clone. V is TRBV3-1 (or the pseudogene TRBV3-2) and J is TRBJ1-5; D not certain. The germline V gene encodes CDR1 LGHDT and CDR2 YNNKEL (reference sequence). V was trimmed by 3 bases and J by 4 bases, leaving 10 bases between them. This CDR3 region has 14 residues. DNA for the CDR3: TGTGCCAGCAGCCACGGTCTTGGGAATCAGCCCCAGCATTTT. Translation: CASSHGLGNQPQHF.